These T cell receptor beta chains were read from a single sample in a study of shared clonotypes between healthy human individuals. This table comes from immunoSEQ multiplex PCR, and its TCRdb copy is limited to in-frame clones, with some not included. The repertoire has around 650,000 clones, 95% to 96% of them found once; the top ten carry approximately 0.12%. The sequencing input was naive CD8+ T cells sorted from blood. The origin of the receptors is a woman younger than 45 in good health. The CDR3 runs from the conserved cysteine through the conserved F or W. A D gene is named only where the DNA matches it firmly. Clone size, where shown, is once, few, many, or a class for clones that have expanded.

CDR3 | DNA | J | V | D | size
CAISAPFSGRENEQFF | TGTGCCATCAGTGCGCCTTTCAGCGGGAGAGAGAATGAGCAGTTCTTC | TRBJ2-1 | TRBV10-3 | TRBD2 | .
CASSIYQNTEAFF | TGTGCCAGTAGTATATATCAGAACACTGAAGCTTTCTTT | TRBJ1-1 | TRBV19 | . | .
CASSLNQGVNTEAFF | TGTGCCAGCAGCTTGAATCAAGGGGTGAACACTGAAGCTTTCTTT | TRBJ1-1 | TRBV5-4 | . | .
CASSYTGGAPNSPLHF | TGTGCCAGCAGTTACACAGGGGGAGCTCCTAATTCACCCCTCCACTTT | TRBJ1-6 | TRBV27 | TRBD1 | once
CASSPGTSGSGEQYF | TGTGCCAGCAGTCCCGGGACTAGCGGGAGTGGCGAGCAGTACTTC | TRBJ2-7 | TRBV27 | TRBD2 | .
CASSECGDAREGCFHEKLFF | TGTGCCAGCAGTGAGTGTGGGGACGCCAGAGAGGGTTGCTTTCATGAAAAACTGTTTTTT | TRBJ1-4 | TRBV6-1 | . | .
CASSHYRDPTYEQYF | TGTGCCAGCAGCCACTACCGGGACCCTACCTACGAGCAGTACTTC | TRBJ2-7 | TRBV14 | . | .
CASSTRTGVFTEAFF | TGTGCCAGTAGTACGAGGACAGGCGTGTTCACTGAAGCTTTCTTT | TRBJ1-1 | TRBV19 | TRBD1 | once
CASSQNRVSMNTEAFF | TGTGCCAGCAGTCAAAACAGGGTCAGCATGAACACTGAAGCTTTCTTT | TRBJ1-1 | TRBV7-9 | . | .
CASSHSVGAGELFF | TGTGCCAGCAGCCACTCGGTCGGAGCAGGGGAGCTGTTTTTT | TRBJ2-2 | TRBV28 | . | once
CASSIDLDSYNEQFF | TGTGCCAGTAGTATAGATCTGGATTCCTACAATGAGCAGTTCTTC | TRBJ2-1 | TRBV19 | . | .
CASSRDTSYEQYF | TGTGCCAGCAGTCGGGACACCTCCTACGAGCAGTACTTC | TRBJ2-7 | TRBV28 | . | .
CATSRSSEYNEQFF | TGTGCCACCAGCAGATCATCGGAGTACAATGAGCAGTTCTTC | TRBJ2-1 | TRBV15 | . | .
CSVEVQEYGYTF | TGCAGCGTTGAAGTCCAGGAGTATGGCTACACCTTC | TRBJ1-2 | TRBV29-1 | . | .
CASSYGVSTDTQYF | TGTGCCAGCAGTTACGGCGTAAGCACAGATACGCAGTATTTT | TRBJ2-3 | TRBV6-5 | . | .
CASSFIDGEDTQYF | TGTGCCAGCAGTTTCATCGACGGGGAAGATACGCAGTATTTT | TRBJ2-3 | TRBV27 | . | once
CASGARVAGEFDTQYF | TGTGCCAGCGGGGCAAGGGTGGCGGGGGAGTTTGATACGCAGTATTTT | TRBJ2-3 | TRBV28 | TRBD2 | .
CASSLSGGSEAFF | TGTGCCAGCAGTTTGTCAGGGGGATCTGAAGCTTTCTTT | TRBJ1-1 | TRBV28 | TRBD1 | .
CASSLFGTGDNQPQHF | TGTGCCAGCAGTTTATTTGGGACAGGGGATAATCAGCCCCAGCATTTT | TRBJ1-5 | TRBV28 | TRBD1 | .
CASSPLDPGPYNEQFF | TGTGCCAGCAGCCCCCTAGACCCGGGCCCCTACAATGAGCAGTTCTTC | TRBJ2-1 | TRBV2 | . | .
CAWSRRWNQPQHF | TGTGCCTGGAGTAGACGCTGGAATCAGCCCCAGCATTTT | TRBJ1-5 | TRBV30 | . | .
CARDIPPAGDNELFF | TGTGCCCGTGATATCCCGCCCGCAGGGGACAATGAGCTCTTCTTC | TRBJ2-1 | TRBV7-9 | . | .
CASSPQFGISGNTIYF | TGTGCCAGCAGCCCCCAGTTCGGAATCTCTGGAAACACCATATATTTT | TRBJ1-3 | TRBV9 | . | .
CSARDASAGREQFF | TGCAGCGCTCGGGACGCCTCCGCGGGTCGGGAGCAGTTCTTC | TRBJ2-1 | TRBV29-1 | . | .
CASSPRDRVYEQYF | TGTGCCAGCAGCCCCCGGGACAGGGTCTACGAGCAGTACTTC | TRBJ2-7 | TRBV5-4 | TRBD1 | once
CASSEIVYDRVGNTIYF | TGTGCCAGCAGCGAAATCGTGTACGACAGGGTTGGAAACACCATATATTTT | TRBJ1-3 | TRBV7-9 | TRBD1 | .
CSAPGTVAYNEQFF | TGCAGCGCTCCGGGGACCGTGGCCTACAATGAGCAGTTCTTC | TRBJ2-1 | TRBV29-1 | . | .
CASSFGSDTEAFF | TGTGCCAGCAGCTTTGGGTCGGACACTGAAGCTTTCTTT | TRBJ1-1 | TRBV11-2 | . | few
CASSPTGDEQYF | TGTGCCAGCAGCCCGACAGGGGACGAGCAGTACTTC | TRBJ2-7 | TRBV6-5 | TRBD1 | .
CASETGYSNQPQHF | TGTGCCAGTGAAACGGGTTACAGCAATCAGCCCCAGCATTTT | TRBJ1-5 | TRBV19 | . | .
CASSLASFGTPSIEQYF | TGTGCCAGCAGCTTAGCGTCGTTTGGGACCCCGTCAATCGAGCAGTACTTC | TRBJ2-7 | TRBV13 | . | .
CASNEVGLYEQYF | TGTGCCAGCAACGAGGTGGGGCTCTACGAGCAGTACTTC | TRBJ2-7 | TRBV28 | . | .
CASRPPLHYEQYF | TGTGCCAGCCGTCCCCCCCTACACTACGAGCAGTACTTC | TRBJ2-7 | TRBV19 | . | .
CASSFGTGYEQYF | TGTGCCAGCAGTTTCGGGACAGGCTACGAGCAGTACTTC | TRBJ2-7 | TRBV27 | TRBD1 | .
CASSSLAIPYEQYF | TGTGCCAGCAGCTCACTAGCGATTCCCTACGAGCAGTACTTC | TRBJ2-7 | TRBV27 | TRBD2 | .
CASAPLVDSYEQYF | TGTGCCAGCGCCCCCCTAGTGGACTCCTACGAGCAGTACTTC | TRBJ2-7 | TRBV2 | . | .
CASSLDRAGPYNEQFF | TGTGCCAGCAGCTTAGATAGGGCAGGACCATACAATGAGCAGTTCTTC | TRBJ2-1 | TRBV11-3 | . | .
CATRTGDGRSAEQYF | TGCGCCACCCGGACAGGGGACGGACGTTCGGCCGAGCAGTACTTC | TRBJ2-7 | TRBV10-1 | TRBD1 | .
CASSFRTATYNEQFF | TGTGCCAGCAGTTTCCGGACAGCCACCTACAATGAGCAGTTCTTC | TRBJ2-1 | TRBV25-1 | . | .
CASSLDTTRALIEQYF | TGTGCCAGCAGTTTAGACACTACTCGGGCTCTGATCGAGCAGTACTTC | TRBJ2-7 | TRBV27 | . | .
CASRDGQRTYEQYF | TGCGCCAGCAGGGACGGACAAAGGACCTACGAGCAGTACTTC | TRBJ2-7 | TRBV10-2 | . | .
CASSFWASYEQYF | TGTGCCAGCAGTTTTTGGGCCTCATACGAGCAGTACTTC | TRBJ2-7 | TRBV27 | . | .
CASSVVRGNEQFF | TGTGCCAGCAGTGTAGTCAGGGGGAATGAGCAGTTCTTC | TRBJ2-1 | TRBV6-1 | TRBD1 | .
CASSGLGNREWNTEAFF | TGTGCCAGCAGCGGTTTGGGGAACAGGGAGTGGAACACTGAAGCTTTCTTT | TRBJ1-1 | TRBV5-6 | . | .
CASSLFLSGPGAGELFF | . | TRBJ2-2 | TRBV28 | . | .
CASSPAGAYEQYF | TGTGCCAGTAGTCCCGCAGGGGCCTACGAGCAGTACTTC | TRBJ2-7 | TRBV19 | . | .
CASIGLAGGEGTGELFF | TGTGCCAGCATCGGACTAGCGGGAGGCGAGGGGACCGGGGAGCTGTTTTTT | TRBJ2-2 | TRBV28 | TRBD2 | .
CASSPPVRGMNTEAFF | TGTGCCAGCAGCCCCCCGGTGAGGGGCATGAACACTGAAGCTTTCTTT | TRBJ1-1 | TRBV7-9 | . | .
CASSLALAGYNEQFF | TGCGCCAGCAGCTTGGCCCTAGCGGGGTACAATGAGCAGTTCTTC | TRBJ2-1 | TRBV5-1 | TRBD2 | .
CASTTPREAPYEQYF | TGTGCCAGCACCACCCCCCGGGAGGCCCCCTACGAGCAGTACTTC | TRBJ2-7 | TRBV28 | TRBD2 | .
CATSTGWDEQFF | TGTGCCACCAGCACCGGATGGGATGAGCAGTTCTTC | TRBJ2-1 | TRBV15 | . | .